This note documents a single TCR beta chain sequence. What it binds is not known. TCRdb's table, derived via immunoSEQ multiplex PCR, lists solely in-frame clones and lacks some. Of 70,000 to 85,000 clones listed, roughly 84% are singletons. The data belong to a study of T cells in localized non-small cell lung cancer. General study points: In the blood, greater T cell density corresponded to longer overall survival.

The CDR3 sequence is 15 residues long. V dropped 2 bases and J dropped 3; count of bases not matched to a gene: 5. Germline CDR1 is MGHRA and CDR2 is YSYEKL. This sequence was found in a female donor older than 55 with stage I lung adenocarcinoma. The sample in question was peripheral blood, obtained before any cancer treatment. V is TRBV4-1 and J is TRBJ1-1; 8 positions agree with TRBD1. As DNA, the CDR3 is TGCGCCAGCAGCCAATCAGGGGGCGCAGACACTGAAGCTTTCTTT. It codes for CASSQSGGADTEAFF.